This T cell receptor beta chain was profiled in a study of cytomegalovirus exposure and HLA in healthy donors. General study results and limits: V- and J-gene trimming of TCR beta was linked (in a later analysis) to a missense DCLRE1C variant. A classifier reportedly called cytomegalovirus status with high sensitivity and specificity. In an earlier analysis, productive rearrangement rates for most beta V segments clustered near 87% or 30%.

Note on this clone: Its specificity is unknown.

Germline V lookup: CDR1 MNHEY, CDR2 SVGAGI. Trimming took off 8 bases at V and 0 bases at J, with 11 bases between the two ends. This CDR3 comprises 13 residues. With 60 Vbeta and 13 Jbeta primers, the PCR was carried out. The assay was immunoSEQ multiplex PCR, and TCRdb's table has in-frame clones only and misses some. The sample carries 100,000 to 150,000 clones, about 84% recorded once. Though nominally healthy at sampling, donors likely had unrecorded immune exposures. The sequencing input was PBMCs. The chain combines TRBV6-5 with TRBJ2-7; TRBD1 might be the D (5 bases). The origin of this receptor is a boy younger than 18 in good health and CMV-seronegative. The CDR3 sequence is CASQQVLSYEQYF. CDR3 coding DNA: TGTGCCAGCCAACAGGTCCTCTCCTACGAGCAGTACTTC.